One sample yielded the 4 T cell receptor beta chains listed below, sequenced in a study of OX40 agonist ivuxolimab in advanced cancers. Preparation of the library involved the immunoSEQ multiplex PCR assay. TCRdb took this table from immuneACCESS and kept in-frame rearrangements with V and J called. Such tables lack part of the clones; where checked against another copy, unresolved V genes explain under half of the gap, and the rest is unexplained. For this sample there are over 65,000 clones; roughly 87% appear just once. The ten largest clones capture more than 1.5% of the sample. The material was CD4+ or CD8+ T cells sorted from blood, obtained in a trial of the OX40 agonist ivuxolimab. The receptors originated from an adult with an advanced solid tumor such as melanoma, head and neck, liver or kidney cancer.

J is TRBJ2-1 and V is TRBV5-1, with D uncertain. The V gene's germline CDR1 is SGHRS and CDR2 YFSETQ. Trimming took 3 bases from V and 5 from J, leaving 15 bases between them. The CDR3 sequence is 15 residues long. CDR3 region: CASSSEIYANNEQFF. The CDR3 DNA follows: TGCGCCAGCAGCTCCGAGATATATGCCAACAATGAGCAGTTCTTC.

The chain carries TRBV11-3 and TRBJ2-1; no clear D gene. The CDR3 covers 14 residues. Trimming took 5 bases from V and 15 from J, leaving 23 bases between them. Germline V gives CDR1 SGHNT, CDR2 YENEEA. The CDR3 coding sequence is TGTGCCAGCAGCCCAGGCGTTAAGTCAGGCCGGGTGTTCTTC. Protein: CASSPGVKSGRVFF.

The CDR3 sequence: CASSPTLAGGGEQFF. The CDR3 region has the DNA TGTGCCAGCAGTCCGACGCTAGCGGGAGGAGGTGAGCAGTTCTTC. The chain employs TRBV27 and TRBJ2-1; 11 nucleotides match TRBD2. CDR1 and CDR2 (germline): MNHEY, SMNVEV (reference sequence). The CDR3 runs 15 residues. J was trimmed by 9 bases and V by 5 bases; bases with no gene match: 9.

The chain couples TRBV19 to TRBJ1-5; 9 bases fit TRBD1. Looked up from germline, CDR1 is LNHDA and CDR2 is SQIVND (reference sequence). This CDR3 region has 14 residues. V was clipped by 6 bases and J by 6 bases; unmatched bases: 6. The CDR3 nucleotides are TGTGCCAGTAGGCGACAGGGGGAGGGTCAGCCCCAGCATTTT. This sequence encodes CASRRQGEGQPQHF. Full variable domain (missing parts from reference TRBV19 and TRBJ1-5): DGGITQSPKYLFRKEGQNVTLSCEQNLNHDAMYWYRQDPGQGLRLIYYSQIVNDFQKGDIAEGYSVSREKKESFPLTVTSAQKNPTAFYLCASRRQGEGQPQHFGDGTRLSIL.